The sequence of this T cell receptor (beta chain) was determined in a study of blood T cell repertoires in COVID-19. Study at large: T cells, B-cell-depleted T cells, or PBMCs provided the cDNA or gDNA that served as material.

CDR3 length: 18 amino acids. Losses at the gene ends were 3 bases for V and 1 base for J; bases not matched to a gene: 6. Germline V gives CDR1 SGHRS, CDR2 YFSETQ. Enrollees, about 18 to 89 years old, lived in fewer than 25 US areas. In the original analysis: Nucleated cell counts were estimated from reference gene primer amplification. TCRdb's table, derived via immunoSEQ multiplex PCR, lists solely in-frame clones and lacks some. For V, J and clone size, that table is used; D and trimming come from the DNA. The sample holds some 380,000 clones, 80% to 90% seen once. Sequencing input: PBMCs or T cells enriched from blood (not recorded which). This receptor was identified in a man aged 25 to 40 who had recovered from COVID-19. The rearrangement uses TRBV5-1 and TRBJ2-3; 15 bases align to TRBD2. The CDR3 is CASSSGLAGGQGTDTQYF. The DNA for the CDR3 is TGCGCCAGCAGCTCCGGACTAGCGGGGGGGCAGGGCACAGATACGCAGTATTTT.